One sample yielded the 12 T cell receptor beta chains listed below, sequenced in a study of response to subunit inactivated influenza vaccine. Each CDR3 protein is one row after TCRdb ran MiXCR on the RT-PCR reads. The repertoire has about 300,000 distinct CDR3 sequences, just over 20% of them found once; the top ten carry roughly 10%. Sequencing was performed on PBMCs from blood, taken roughly 20 months after vaccination. The receptor source for this set is a man aged 50 to 69 who received an inactivated influenza vaccine.

The chain employs TRBV30 and TRBJ1-2; D is uncertain. The CDR3 runs to 12 residues. The V and J ends lost 1 base and 4 bases respectively, with 7 bases between them. Germline assignment: CDR1 GTSNPN and CDR2 SVGIG (reference sequence). The CDR3 DNA reads as TGTGCCTGGAGTGGGGGATCCTATGGCTACACCTTC. Its protein is CAWSGGSYGYTF.

The chain has TRBV6-5 and TRBJ2-7; D possibly corresponds to TRBD1 (5 bases). Per the germline V gene, CDR1 is MNHEY and CDR2 is SVGAGI. Deletions cut 3 bases from V and 1 base from J, with 10 bases between. This CDR3 is built from 14 residues. The CDR3 sequence: CASSYLDRSYEQYF. The CDR3 nucleotides are TGTGCCAGCAGTTATCTAGACAGATCCTACGAGCAGTACTTC.

This clonotype has a handful of counts. The chain recombines TRBV7-2 with TRBJ2-1, with TRBD1 matching over 7 bases. V was pared by 0 bases and J by 6 bases, with 5 bases of the junction left unmatched. CDR1 SGHTA and CDR2 FQGNSA come from the germline V gene. This CDR3 comprises 15 residues. CDR3 region: CASSLASRTGNEQFF. CDR3 coding DNA: TGTGCCAGCAGCTTAGCCAGCAGGACAGGCAATGAGCAGTTCTTC.

The V gene is TRBV15, the J gene TRBJ2-7; weak D call: TRBD2 (6 bases). Germline V gives CDR1 LNHNV, CDR2 YYDKDF (reference sequence). CDR3 length equals 14 residues. The V end was cut by 1 base, the J end by 5 bases, with 12 bases between. CDR3 coding DNA: TGTGCCACCAGCAGAGGCGCGGGACGCAACGAGCAGTACTTC. This sequence encodes CATSRGAGRNEQYF.

The V and J genes are TRBV5-4 and TRBJ1-1; possible D gene TRBD1, 5 bases. The CDR3 length is 16 residues. Germline V CDR1 and CDR2: SGHNT, YYREEE (reference sequence). V lost 4 bases, J lost 0 bases, and 16 bases lay in between. The CDR3 region is CASSQGRQRMNTEAFF. CDR3 nucleotide sequence: TGTGCCAGCAGCCAGGGACGGCAAAGAATGAACACTGAAGCTTTCTTT.

V usage is TRBV9 and J usage is TRBJ2-3, with D possibly TRBD2 on 6 matching bases. Germline CDR1 reads SGDLS; CDR2 reads YYNGEE. The CDR3 consists of 14 residues. Trimming left V 4 bases short and J 6 bases short, with 15 bases between. In DNA form, the CDR3 reads TGTGCCAGCAGCAAGGCGGGATCGGGGGATACGCAGTATTTT. This translates into CASSKAGSGDTQYF.

There are a few counts of this clonotype. J is TRBJ2-7 and V is TRBV14; TRBD1 matches 9 bases. Trimming cost V 5 bases and J 6 bases; bases outside gene matches: 8. The CDR3 spans 14 residues. Germline CDR1 is SGHDN and CDR2 is FVKESK. CDR3 DNA: TGTGCCAGCAGCAGAACCGGGACAGGGAGCGAGCAGTACTTC. This codes for CASSRTGTGSEQYF.

The chain employs TRBV12-3 or TRBV12-4 and TRBJ2-3; weak D call: TRBD1 (6 bases). The CDR3 runs 12 residues. The V and J ends lost 3 bases and 14 bases respectively, with 15 bases between them. As DNA, the CDR3 is TGTGCCAGCAGTTTCCTCCCGTCGACAGGGTATTTT. Residues: CASSFLPSTGYF.

This sequence joins TRBV20-1 and TRBJ2-7, with D perhaps TRBD2 (6 bases). Germline loops: CDR1 DFQATT, CDR2 SNEGSKA (reference sequence). The CDR3 is made up of 15 amino acids. V dropped 5 bases and J dropped 0 bases, with 17 bases sitting between them. CDR3 amino acids: CSASSTPGGSYEQYF. CDR3 bases: TGCAGTGCTTCTTCGACTCCCGGGGGCTCCTACGAGCAGTACTTC.

In DNA form, the CDR3 reads TGTGCCATCAGTGAGTCGGACAGGGGGCGAGGCTACACCTTC. Its protein is CAISESDRGRGYTF. The chain recombines TRBV10-3 with TRBJ1-2; 11 nucleotides match TRBD1. The CDR3 covers 14 residues. Germline V gene lookup returns CDR1 ENHRY and CDR2 SYGVKD. V shed 0 bases, J shed 8 bases, and the junction held 2 bases outside the gene matches.

CDR3 nucleotide sequence: TGTGCCAGCTCACCTTTGGAACGAAATGAGCAGTTCTTC. It translates to CASSPLERNEQFF. V gene TRBV18 combines with J gene TRBJ2-1; no definite D call. With 3 bases removed from V and 7 bases from J, the gap between germline ends came to 10 bases. The CDR3 has 13 residues. Germline lookup yields CDR1 KGHSH and CDR2 LQKENI.

The chain links TRBV12-3 or TRBV12-4 to TRBJ1-2; TRBD1 matches 9 bases. The ends lost 6 bases at V and 7 bases at J; junction bases unmatched: 3. The CDR3 is 12 amino acids. CDR3 residues: CASSGTGFGYTF. The CDR3 region has the DNA TGTGCCAGCAGCGGGACAGGGTTTGGCTACACCTTC.